The rows below give T cell receptor beta chains drawn from one sample of a study of regulatory T cells in long-lasting Graves disease. Via MiXCR, TCRdb re-called the multiplex PCR reads, giving one row per CDR3 protein. The sample lists roughly 700,000 distinct CDR3 sequences, approximately 29% occurring once. The starting material was peripheral blood mononuclear cells (PBMCs), obtained when the disease was refractory, from a patient treated with antithyroid drugs. The receptors stem from a female donor with Graves disease. Each CDR3 is given with its conserved first and last residue. The D gene is left open where the match is weak. Some rows have no size entry. The others give once, few or many, or a class for an expanded clone.

V gene: TRBV28; D gene: -; clone size: many; J gene: TRBJ1-6; CDR3 protein: CASSLPLAGPGGSPLHF; CDR3 DNA: TGTGCCAGCAGTCTGCCCCTGGCAGGGCCCGGGGGTTCACCCCTCCACTTT
V gene: TRBV6-1; D gene: -; clone size: -; J gene: TRBJ1-5; CDR3 protein: CASKLTFSNQPQHF; CDR3 DNA: TGTGCCAGCAAGTTGACTTTTAGCAATCAGCCCCAGCATTTT
V gene: TRBV30; D gene: -; clone size: few; J gene: TRBJ1-1; CDR3 protein: CAWSVGPEAFF; CDR3 DNA: TGTGCCTGGAGTGTAGGCCCTGAAGCTTTCTTT
V gene: TRBV28; D gene: -; clone size: many; J gene: TRBJ1-6; CDR3 protein: CASRRIGTASYNSPLHF; CDR3 DNA: TGTGCCAGCAGGCGAATAGGGACGGCCTCCTATAATTCACCCCTCCACTTT
V gene: TRBV27; D gene: -; clone size: many; J gene: TRBJ1-2; CDR3 protein: CASSFRGTANYGYTF; CDR3 DNA: TGTGCCAGCAGTTTTCGGGGGACCGCTAACTATGGCTACACCTTC
V gene: TRBV3-1; D gene: -; clone size: -; J gene: TRBJ2-7; CDR3 protein: CASSDETLSSYEQYF; CDR3 DNA: TGTGCCAGCAGCGATGAGACACTCAGCTCCTACGAGCAGTACTTC
V gene: TRBV6-2/TRBV6-3; D gene: TRBD2; clone size: -; J gene: TRBJ2-1; CDR3 protein: CASSPPRPRLAGGNEQFF; CDR3 DNA: TGTGCCAGCTCACCACCGCGGCCTCGACTAGCGGGAGGCAATGAGCAGTTCTTC
V gene: TRBV7-2; D gene: -; clone size: many; J gene: TRBJ2-7; CDR3 protein: CASSLEGLVPYEQYF; CDR3 DNA: TGTGCCAGCAGCTTAGAGGGTCTAGTACCCTACGAGCAGTACTTC
V gene: TRBV5-5; D gene: -; clone size: -; J gene: TRBJ2-7; CDR3 protein: CASSFVGSGLYEQYF; CDR3 DNA: TGTGCCAGCAGCTTTGTCGGGAGTGGTTTATACGAGCAGTACTTC
V gene: TRBV14; D gene: TRBD1; clone size: -; J gene: TRBJ1-1; CDR3 protein: CASSQVRTGGTEAFF; CDR3 DNA: TGTGCCAGCAGCCAAGTTCGCACAGGGGGCACTGAAGCTTTCTTT
V gene: TRBV3-1; D gene: TRBD2; clone size: -; J gene: TRBJ2-3; CDR3 protein: CASSQGPSGTDTQYF; CDR3 DNA: TGTGCCAGCAGCCAAGGGCCTAGCGGGACAGATACGCAGTATTTT
V gene: TRBV28; D gene: -; clone size: many; J gene: TRBJ1-1; CDR3 protein: CASSLTYQGRWTEAFF; CDR3 DNA: TGTGCCAGCAGTTTAACTTATCAGGGGCGGTGGACTGAAGCTTTCTTT
V gene: TRBV6-5; D gene: TRBD2; clone size: -; J gene: TRBJ2-2; CDR3 protein: CASSYLMTSGRTGELFF; CDR3 DNA: TGTGCCAGCAGTTACCTGATGACTAGCGGGAGGACCGGGGAGCTGTTTTTT
V gene: TRBV20-1; D gene: TRBD1; clone size: few; J gene: TRBJ1-5; CDR3 protein: CSALQGRNQPQHF; CDR3 DNA: TGCAGTGCTCTACAGGGGCGGAATCAGCCCCAGCATTTT
V gene: TRBV3-1; D gene: TRBD2; clone size: -; J gene: TRBJ2-1; CDR3 protein: CASSQDREGTRPYNEQFF; CDR3 DNA: TGTGCCAGCAGCCAAGATCGGGAAGGGACTAGGCCCTACAATGAGCAGTTCTTC
V gene: TRBV5-5; D gene: TRBD1; clone size: -; J gene: TRBJ1-6; CDR3 protein: CASSSQGYSSPLHF; CDR3 DNA: TGTGCCAGCAGCTCACAGGGGTATAGTTCACCCCTCCACTTT
V gene: TRBV20-1; D gene: -; clone size: -; J gene: TRBJ2-1; CDR3 protein: CSARGPGYNEQFF; CDR3 DNA: TGCAGTGCTAGAGGGCCCGGGTACAATGAGCAGTTCTTC
V gene: TRBV19; D gene: -; clone size: many; J gene: TRBJ1-5; CDR3 protein: CASGLQPQHF; CDR3 DNA: TGTGCCAGTGGGCTCCAGCCCCAGCATTTT
V gene: TRBV11-2; D gene: -; clone size: many; J gene: TRBJ2-7; CDR3 protein: CASSSTQGHIAYEQYF; CDR3 DNA: TGTGCCAGCAGCTCTACCCAGGGACACATCGCCTACGAGCAGTACTTC
V gene: TRBV10-3; D gene: -; clone size: few; J gene: TRBJ1-2; CDR3 protein: CAIQTGYGYTF; CDR3 DNA: TGTGCCATCCAGACAGGCTATGGCTACACCTTC
V gene: TRBV10-3; D gene: TRBD2; clone size: once; J gene: TRBJ2-7; CDR3 protein: CAISDAGVWYEQYF; CDR3 DNA: TGTGCCATCAGTGACGCGGGAGTATGGTACGAGCAGTACTTC
V gene: TRBV4-1; D gene: -; clone size: -; J gene: TRBJ1-2; CDR3 protein: CASSQVLAPNYGYTF; CDR3 DNA: TGCGCCAGCAGCCAAGTCTTGGCACCCAACTATGGCTACACCTTC
V gene: TRBV20-1; D gene: -; clone size: few; J gene: TRBJ2-4; CDR3 protein: CSASASRDTKQYF; CDR3 DNA: TGCAGTGCGAGCGCCTCGAGGGATACTAAACAGTACTTC
V gene: TRBV30; D gene: -; clone size: -; J gene: TRBJ1-2; CDR3 protein: CAWSVRKGGGYTF; CDR3 DNA: TGTGCCTGGAGTGTACGTAAAGGGGGTGGCTACACCTTC
V gene: TRBV6-1; D gene: -; clone size: many; J gene: TRBJ1-2; CDR3 protein: CASSEQRGDYGYTF; CDR3 DNA: TGTGCCAGCAGTGAACAGAGGGGCGATTACGGCTACACCTTC
V gene: TRBV5-1; D gene: TRBD1; clone size: -; J gene: TRBJ1-1; CDR3 protein: CASSPEGAEAFF; CDR3 DNA: TGCGCCAGCAGCCCCGAGGGGGCCGAAGCTTTCTTT
V gene: TRBV28; D gene: -; clone size: -; J gene: TRBJ1-1; CDR3 protein: CASSPAQGVGGTEAFF; CDR3 DNA: TGTGCCAGCAGTCCCGCACAGGGAGTCGGTGGCACTGAAGCTTTCTTT
V gene: TRBV19; D gene: -; clone size: -; J gene: TRBJ1-2; CDR3 protein: CASSMVAEDGGYTF; CDR3 DNA: TGTGCCAGTAGTATGGTGGCAGAGGACGGTGGCTACACCTTC